This T cell receptor beta chain was observed in a study of PD-1 blockade in classical Hodgkin lymphoma. Every patient relapsed after autologous stem cell transplantation, and brentuximab vedotin exposure varied. Magnetic negative selection was used to purify CD4+ T cells from PBMCs that had been thawed. Complete response, partial response or progressive disease was recorded as best response. Assay: immunoSEQ multiplex PCR; the TCRdb copy retains only in-frame clones and omits some. The sample records roughly 2,500 clones, 86% being singletons. Trimming took 1 base from V and 5 from J; bases not matched to a gene: 8. Germline V gene data show CDR1 as SGHNT and CDR2 as YYREEE (reference sequence). The CDR3 spans 15 residues.

The TCR comes from a human donor with classical Hodgkin lymphoma. V is TRBV5-4 and J is TRBJ1-2, with 7 positions matching TRBD1. The starting material was CD4+ T cells from blood, obtained at baseline. CDR3 in amino acids: CASSLRTGSNYGYTF. The CDR3 DNA follows: TGTGCCAGCAGCTTGCGGACAGGCAGTAATTATGGCTACACCTTC.